This T cell receptor beta chain is drawn from a study of cytomegalovirus exposure and HLA in healthy donors. Findings and limits, study-wide: Reported findings show TCR beta sequences accurately forecast HLA-A and HLA-B alleles in most subjects.

Concerning this clone: Its antigen is currently unknown.

This CDR3 comprises 14 residues. CDR1 and CDR2 (germline): MDHEN, SYDVKM. Deletions cut 3 bases from V and 1 base from J, with 9 bases between. It was with 60 Vbeta and 13 Jbeta primers that the PCR ran. This table comes from immunoSEQ multiplex PCR, and its TCRdb copy is limited to in-frame clones, with some not included. The sample records around 220,000 clones, 65% to 90% being singletons. The genes are TRBV28 and TRBJ2-5, with D uncertain. The sample consisted of PBMCs. The receptor was isolated from a girl aged 5-17 years in good health and CMV-seronegative. The chain's CDR3 is CASSLLAPQETQYF. For the CDR3, the DNA is TGTGCCAGCAGTTTGTTGGCCCCCCAAGAGACCCAGTACTTC.